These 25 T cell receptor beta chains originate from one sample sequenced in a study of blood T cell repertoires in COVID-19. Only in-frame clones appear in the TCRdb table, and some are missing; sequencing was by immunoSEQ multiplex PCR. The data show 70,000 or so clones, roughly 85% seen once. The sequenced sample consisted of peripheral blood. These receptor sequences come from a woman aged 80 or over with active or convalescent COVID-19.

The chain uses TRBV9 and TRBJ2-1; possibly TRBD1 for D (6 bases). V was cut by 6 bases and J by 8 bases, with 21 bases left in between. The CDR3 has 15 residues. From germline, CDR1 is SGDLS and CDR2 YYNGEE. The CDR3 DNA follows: TGTGCCAGCAAGAGTCTCGGACAGATCAGCCATGAGCAGTTCTTC. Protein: CASKSLGQISHEQFF.

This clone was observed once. This chain's CDR3 is CASSRTGGSTDTQYF. DNA of the CDR3: TGTGCCAGCAGCCGCACAGGGGGTAGTACAGATACGCAGTATTTT. The chain links TRBV11-2 to TRBJ2-3; the match to TRBD1 covers 8 bases. The CDR3 totals 15 residues. After removal of 5 bases from V and 3 bases from J, the junction contained 7 bases not matched to a gene. Per the germline V gene, CDR1 is SGHAT and CDR2 is FQNNGV.

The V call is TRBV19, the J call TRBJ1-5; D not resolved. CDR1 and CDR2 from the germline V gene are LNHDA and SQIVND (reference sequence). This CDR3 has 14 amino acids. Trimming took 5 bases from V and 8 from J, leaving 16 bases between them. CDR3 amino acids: CASSGIWRTEPQHF. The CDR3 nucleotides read TGTGCCAGTAGTGGGATATGGCGGACTGAGCCCCAGCATTTT.

Here the CDR3 reads CATSPGQAYEQYF. Written as DNA, the CDR3 is TGTGCCACCAGCCCGGGACAGGCCTACGAGCAGTACTTC. The chain employs TRBV15 and TRBJ2-7; 8 positions agree with TRBD1. Trimming removed 5 bases from V and 2 bases from J; junction bases left unmatched: 2. The CDR3 has 13 amino acids. Germline CDR1 reads LNHNV; CDR2 reads YYDKDF (reference sequence).

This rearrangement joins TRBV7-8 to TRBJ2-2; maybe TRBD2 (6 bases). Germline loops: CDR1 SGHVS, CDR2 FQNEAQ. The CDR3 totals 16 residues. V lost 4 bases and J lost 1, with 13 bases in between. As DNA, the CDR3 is TGTGCCAGCAGCTACCGTAGAGCGGGGAACACCGGGGAGCTGTTTTTT. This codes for CASSYRRAGNTGELFF.

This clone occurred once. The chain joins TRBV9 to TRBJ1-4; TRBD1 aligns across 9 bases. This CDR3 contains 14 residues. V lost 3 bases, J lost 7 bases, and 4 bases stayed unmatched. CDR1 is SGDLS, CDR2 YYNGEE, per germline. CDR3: CASSAGQGSEKLFF. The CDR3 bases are TGTGCCAGCAGCGCCGGACAGGGGAGTGAAAAACTGTTTTTT.

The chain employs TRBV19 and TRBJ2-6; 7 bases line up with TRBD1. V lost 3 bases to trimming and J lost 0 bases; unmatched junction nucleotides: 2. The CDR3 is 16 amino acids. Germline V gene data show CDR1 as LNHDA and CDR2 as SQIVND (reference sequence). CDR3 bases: TGTGCCAGTAGTATCAGGGGGAGCTCTGGGGCCAACGTCCTGACTTTC. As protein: CASSIRGSSGANVLTF. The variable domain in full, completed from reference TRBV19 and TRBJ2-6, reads DGGITQSPKYLFRKEGQNVTLSCEQNLNHDAMYWYRQDPGQGLRLIYYSQIVNDFQKGDIAEGYSVSREKKESFPLTVTSAQKNPTAFYLCASSIRGSSGANVLTFGAGSRLTVL.

The CDR3 DNA is TGTGCCAGCAGCTGGGGTACTGGGACAGGGGGGTGGAATGAGCAGTTCTTC. As protein: CASSWGTGTGGWNEQFF. The chain joins TRBV7-6 to TRBJ2-1; 11 bases line up with TRBD1. V was pared by 4 bases and J by 7 bases, with 12 bases of the junction left unmatched. The CDR3 runs 17 residues. Germline V gene sequence: CDR1 SGHVS, CDR2 FNYEAQ.

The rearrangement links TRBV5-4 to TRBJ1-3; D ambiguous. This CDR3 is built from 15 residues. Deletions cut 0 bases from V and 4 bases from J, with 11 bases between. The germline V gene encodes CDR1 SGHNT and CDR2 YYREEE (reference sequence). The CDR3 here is CASSLARPAGNTIYF. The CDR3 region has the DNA TGTGCCAGCAGCTTGGCCAGGCCGGCCGGAAACACCATATATTTT.

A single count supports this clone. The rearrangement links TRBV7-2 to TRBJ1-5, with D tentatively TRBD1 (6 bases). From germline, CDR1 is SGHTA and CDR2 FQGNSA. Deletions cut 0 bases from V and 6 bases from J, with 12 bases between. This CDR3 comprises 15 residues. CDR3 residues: CASSLAAGASQPQHF. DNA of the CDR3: TGTGCCAGCAGCTTAGCGGCGGGGGCTAGTCAGCCCCAGCATTTT.

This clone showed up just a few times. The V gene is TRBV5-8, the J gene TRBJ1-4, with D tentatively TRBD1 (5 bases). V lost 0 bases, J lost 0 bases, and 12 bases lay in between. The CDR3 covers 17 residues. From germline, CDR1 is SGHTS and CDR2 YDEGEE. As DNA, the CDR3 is TGTGCCAGCAGCTTGGGACAGATGAGAACAACTAATGAAAAACTGTTTTTT. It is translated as CASSLGQMRTTNEKLFF. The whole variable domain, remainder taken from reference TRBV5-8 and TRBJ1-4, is EAGVTQSPTHLIKTRGQQATLRCSPISGHTSVYWYQQALGLGLQFLLWYDEGEERNRGNFPPRFSGRQFPNYSSELNVNALELEDSALYLCASSLGQMRTTNEKLFFGSGTQLSVL.

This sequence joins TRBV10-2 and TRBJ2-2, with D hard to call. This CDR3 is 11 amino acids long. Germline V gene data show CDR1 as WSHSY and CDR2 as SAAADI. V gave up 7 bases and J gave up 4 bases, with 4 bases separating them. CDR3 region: CASISTGELFF. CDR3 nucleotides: TGCGCCAGCATTAGCACCGGGGAGCTGTTTTTT.

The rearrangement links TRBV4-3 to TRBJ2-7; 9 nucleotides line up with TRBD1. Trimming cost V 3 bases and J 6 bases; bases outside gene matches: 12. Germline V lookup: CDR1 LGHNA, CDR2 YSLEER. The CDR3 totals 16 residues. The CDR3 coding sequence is TGCGCCAGCAGCCAGACCGGGACAGGGAAGTTCAGCGAGCAGTACTTC. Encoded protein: CASSQTGTGKFSEQYF.

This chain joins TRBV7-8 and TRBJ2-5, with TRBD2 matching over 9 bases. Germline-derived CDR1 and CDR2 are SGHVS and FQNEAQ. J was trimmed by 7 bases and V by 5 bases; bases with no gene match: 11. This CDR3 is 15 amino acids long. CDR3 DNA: TGTGCCAGCAGCCCGAGGACAGGCGGGGGGGGGACCCAGTACTTC. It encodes CASSPRTGGGGTQYF.

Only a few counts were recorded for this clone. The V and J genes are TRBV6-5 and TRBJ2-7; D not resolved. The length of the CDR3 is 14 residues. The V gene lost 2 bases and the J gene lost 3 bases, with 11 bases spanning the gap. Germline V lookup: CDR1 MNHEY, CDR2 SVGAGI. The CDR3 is CASSYEGRIYEQYF. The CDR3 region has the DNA TGTGCCAGCAGTTACGAAGGCAGGATCTACGAGCAGTACTTC.

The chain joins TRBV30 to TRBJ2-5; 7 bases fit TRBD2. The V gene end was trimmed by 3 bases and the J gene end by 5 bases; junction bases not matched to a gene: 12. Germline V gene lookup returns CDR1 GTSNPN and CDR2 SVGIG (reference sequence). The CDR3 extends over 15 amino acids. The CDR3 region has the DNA TGTGCCTGGAGACCAGGAATGGGGGGGTGGGAGACCCAGTACTTC. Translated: CAWRPGMGGWETQYF.

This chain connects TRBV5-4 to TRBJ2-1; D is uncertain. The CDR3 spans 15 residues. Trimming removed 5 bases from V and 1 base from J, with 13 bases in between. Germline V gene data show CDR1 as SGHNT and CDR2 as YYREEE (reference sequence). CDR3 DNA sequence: TGTGCCAGCAGTCTAACCGCCGAGTCCTACAATGAGCAGTTCTTC. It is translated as CASSLTAESYNEQFF.

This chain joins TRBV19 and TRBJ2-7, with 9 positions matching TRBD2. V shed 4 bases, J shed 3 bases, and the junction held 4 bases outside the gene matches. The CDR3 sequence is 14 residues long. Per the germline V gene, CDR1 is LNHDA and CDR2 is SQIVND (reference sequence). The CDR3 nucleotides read TGTGCCAGTAGTAACAGCGGGGGGTACTACGAGCAGTACTTC. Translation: CASSNSGGYYEQYF.

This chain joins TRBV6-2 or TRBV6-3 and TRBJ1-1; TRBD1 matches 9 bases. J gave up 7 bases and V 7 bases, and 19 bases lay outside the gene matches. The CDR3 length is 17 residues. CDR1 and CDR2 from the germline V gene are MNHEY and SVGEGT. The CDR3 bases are TGTGCCAGCACCCCCCACCGCCGGGACAGGGTATCGTTTGAAGCTTTCTTT. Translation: CASTPHRRDRVSFEAFF.

CDR3 in amino acids: CASGLDQPQHF. CDR3 coding DNA: TGTGCTAGTGGTCTTGATCAGCCCCAGCATTTT. This chain joins TRBV12-5 and TRBJ1-5; D is unresolved. This CDR3 has 11 amino acids. The ends were cut back, 5 bases at V and 5 bases at J, with 4 bases in the middle. CDR1 is LGHNT, CDR2 FRNRAP, per germline.

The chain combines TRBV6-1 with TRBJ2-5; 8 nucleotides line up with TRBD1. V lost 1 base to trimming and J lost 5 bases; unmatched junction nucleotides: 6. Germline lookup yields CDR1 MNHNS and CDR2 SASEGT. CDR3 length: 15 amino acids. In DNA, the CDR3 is TGTGCCAGCAGTGAAGTCAGGGGGCTAATTGAGACCCAGTACTTC. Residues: CASSEVRGLIETQYF.

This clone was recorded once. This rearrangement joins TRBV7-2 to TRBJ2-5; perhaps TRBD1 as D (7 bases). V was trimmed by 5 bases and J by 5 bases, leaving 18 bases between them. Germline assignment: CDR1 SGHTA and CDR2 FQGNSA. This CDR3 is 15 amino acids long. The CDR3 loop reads CASSAQGGAGETQYF. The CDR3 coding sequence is TGTGCCAGCAGCGCCCAAGGGGGCGCGGGGGAGACCCAGTACTTC.

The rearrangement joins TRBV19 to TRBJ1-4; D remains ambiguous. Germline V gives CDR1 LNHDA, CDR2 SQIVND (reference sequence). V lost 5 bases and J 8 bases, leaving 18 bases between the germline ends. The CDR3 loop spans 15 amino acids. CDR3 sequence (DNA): TGTGCCAGTAGTGCCCAGATATTTACGTTCGAAAAACTGTTTTTT. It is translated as CASSAQIFTFEKLFF.

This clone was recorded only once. The CDR3 spells CASSLGQGEGTEAFF. The CDR3 nucleotides read TGTGCCAGCTCCCTCGGACAGGGAGAAGGCACTGAAGCTTTCTTT. The chain employs TRBV18 and TRBJ1-1; 8 positions agree with TRBD1. The V segment lost 6 bases and the J segment 4 bases; nucleotides outside the gene matches: 10. CDR1 is KGHSH and CDR2 is LQKENI in the germline V gene. This CDR3 comprises 15 residues.

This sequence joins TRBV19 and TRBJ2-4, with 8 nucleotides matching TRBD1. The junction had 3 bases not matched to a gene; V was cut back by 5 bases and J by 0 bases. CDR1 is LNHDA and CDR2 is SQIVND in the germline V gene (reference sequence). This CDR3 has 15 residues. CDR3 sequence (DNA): TGTGCCAGTAGTCACACAGGGGGAGCCAAAAACATTCAGTACTTC. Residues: CASSHTGGAKNIQYF. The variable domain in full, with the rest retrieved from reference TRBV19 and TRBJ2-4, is DGGITQSPKYLFRKEGQNVTLSCEQNLNHDAMYWYRQDPGQGLRLIYYSQIVNDFQKGDIAEGYSVSREKKESFPLTVTSAQKNPTAFYLCASSHTGGAKNIQYFGAGTRLSVL.